The clone carrying this TCR beta chain was recorded a few times. This entry is derived from a study of CD8 T cells in ankylosing spondylitis. In TCRdb, the 5' RACE reads were re-called with MiXCR into one record per CDR3 protein. This table holds about 150,000 distinct CDR3 sequences, about a third found once. Germline V lookup: CDR1 KGHSH, CDR2 LQKENI. The CDR3 is 14 amino acids. V was clipped by 2 bases and J by 0 bases, with 4 bases between them. J is TRBJ1-4 and V is TRBV18; D remains unclear. The sample taken for sequencing was synovial fluid, either unsorted or a sorted T cell fraction (not recorded which). This receptor was obtained from a male donor with ankylosing spondylitis. CDR3: CASSPGATNEKLFF. As DNA, the CDR3 is TGTGCCAGCTCACCAGGGGCAACTAATGAAAAACTGTTTTTT.